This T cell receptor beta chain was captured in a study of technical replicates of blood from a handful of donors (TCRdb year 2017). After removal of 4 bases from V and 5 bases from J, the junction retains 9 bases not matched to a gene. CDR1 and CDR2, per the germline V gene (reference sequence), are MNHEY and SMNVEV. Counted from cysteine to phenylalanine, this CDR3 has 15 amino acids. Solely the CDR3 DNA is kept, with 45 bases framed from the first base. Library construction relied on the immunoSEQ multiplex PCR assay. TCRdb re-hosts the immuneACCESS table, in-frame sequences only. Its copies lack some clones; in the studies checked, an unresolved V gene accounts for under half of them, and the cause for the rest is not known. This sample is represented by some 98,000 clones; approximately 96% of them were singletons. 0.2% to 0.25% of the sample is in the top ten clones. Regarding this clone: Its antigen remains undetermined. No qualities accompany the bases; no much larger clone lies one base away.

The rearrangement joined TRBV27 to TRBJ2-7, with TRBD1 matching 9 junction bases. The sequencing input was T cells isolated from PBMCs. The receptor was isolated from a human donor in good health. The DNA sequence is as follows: TGTGCCAGCAGTTCGACCGGGACAGGGAGCAACGAGCAGTACTTC. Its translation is CASSSTGTGSNEQYF.